This T cell receptor (beta chain) was sequenced during a study of blood T cell repertoires in COVID-19 (dated by TCRdb to the early 2020s). A note on the overall study: Samples from collaborators originated in the United States, Italy and Spain and spanned both the acute and convalescent phases of COVID-19. The repertoires were released in a freely available public database meant as a resource for research on the immune response to SARS-CoV-2. HLA class I and class II types, where available, came from metadata supplied by the sample provider rather than from assay-based typing. Deeply sampled blood TCRbeta repertoires from subjects exposed to, actively infected with, or recovered from COVID-19 were included in the dataset. A de-identified subject ID, COVID-19 status, age in years and sex were almost always included in the sample metadata. The samples were drawn from two sources: the first 160 participants of the ongoing ImmuneRACE study, and about 1,300 subjects contributed by 6 global collaborators. The material from the prospective study consisted of cDNA or gDNA derived from T cells, B-cell-depleted T cells, or PBMCs.

The paper's findings and limits, for the study overall: Clinical and demographic metadata were provided uncurated, with the amount varying by source and participant.

As concerns this clone: Its antigen specificity is not known. Base qualities are missing; no much larger clone stands one base away.

Trimming takes 0 bases from V and 4 bases from J, and the germline ends sit 12 bases apart. The germline V gene (reference sequence) gives CDR1 as LGHDT and CDR2 as YNNKEL. From its cysteine to its phenylalanine, the CDR3 spans 15 amino acids. The DNA shown is the 45-base CDR3, in frame from base 1. The immunoSEQ Assay, a bias-controlled multiplex PCR, was used to amplify TCRbeta CDR3 regions from genomic DNA. Regarding the original processing steps: Within the assay, amplification of reference gene primers was used to estimate how many nucleated cells each sample contained. To quantify the absolute abundance of each unique TCRbeta CDR3 rearrangement, sequence reads were collapsed and filtered. For each sample, productive Simpson clonality was calculated by taking the square root of Simpson's diversity index across productive rearrangements. The immuneACCESS repertoire file appears here via TCRdb, limited to in-frame rearrangements. These files lack a portion of the clones; in checked studies, under half of the deficit traces to unresolved V genes, and the cause of the others is not known. The DNA was the basis for D and trimming; V, J and clone size are from that table. This sample holds 200,000 to 250,000 clones; around 86% were observed only once. The ten largest make up around 8% of the sample.

One collaborating source in Seattle enrolled patients while the patients were actively infected and followed the patients over time throughout the course of disease. The collaborating institutions used their own protocols to collect whole blood in K2EDTA tubes. For TCRbeta analysis, collaborator samples were shipped as frozen whole blood, as isolated PBMCs, or as DNA extracted from either sample type. The TCR originated in a woman aged 80 or older with COVID-19, enrolled during active disease. The chain couples TRBV3-1 (or the pseudogene TRBV3-2) to TRBJ1-2, and possibly TRBD1, on 5 matching bases. Sequenced: peripheral blood. The nucleotide sequence reads TGTGCCAGCAGCCAAGAGATCGGCAGGGTCTATGGCTACACCTTC. Translation gives CASSQEIGRVYGYTF.